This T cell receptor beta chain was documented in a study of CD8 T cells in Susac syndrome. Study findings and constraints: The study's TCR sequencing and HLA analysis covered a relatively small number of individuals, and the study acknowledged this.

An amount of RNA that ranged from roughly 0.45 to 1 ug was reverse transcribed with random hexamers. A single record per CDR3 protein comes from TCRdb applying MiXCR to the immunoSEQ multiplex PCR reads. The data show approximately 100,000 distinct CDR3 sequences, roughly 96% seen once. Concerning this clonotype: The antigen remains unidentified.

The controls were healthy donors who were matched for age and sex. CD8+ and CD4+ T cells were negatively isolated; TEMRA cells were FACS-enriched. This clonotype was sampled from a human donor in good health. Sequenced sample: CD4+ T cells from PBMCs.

The CDR3 nucleotides read TGTGCCAGCAGCCCCACGGAGTCTAACTATGGCTACACCTTC. Residues: CASSPTESNYGYTF. This sequence joins TRBV4-2 and TRBJ1-2; no clear D. The length of the CDR3 is 14 residues. In germline, CDR1 is LGHNA, CDR2 YNFKEQ. The V gene lost 4 bases and the J gene lost 0 bases, with 9 bases spanning the gap.